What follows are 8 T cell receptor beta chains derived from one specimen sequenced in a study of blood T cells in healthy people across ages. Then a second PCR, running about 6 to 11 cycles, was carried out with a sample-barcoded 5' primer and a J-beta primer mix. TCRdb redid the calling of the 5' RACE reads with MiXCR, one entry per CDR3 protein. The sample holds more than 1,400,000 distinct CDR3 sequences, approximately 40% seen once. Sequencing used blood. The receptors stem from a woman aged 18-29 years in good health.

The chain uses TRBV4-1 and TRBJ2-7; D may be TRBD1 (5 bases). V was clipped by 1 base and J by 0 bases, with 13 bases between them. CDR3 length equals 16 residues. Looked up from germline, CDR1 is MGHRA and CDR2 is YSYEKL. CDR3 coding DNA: TGCGCCAGCAGCCAAGGTTCAGGGCCTAGCTCCTACGAGCAGTACTTC. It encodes CASSQGSGPSSYEQYF.

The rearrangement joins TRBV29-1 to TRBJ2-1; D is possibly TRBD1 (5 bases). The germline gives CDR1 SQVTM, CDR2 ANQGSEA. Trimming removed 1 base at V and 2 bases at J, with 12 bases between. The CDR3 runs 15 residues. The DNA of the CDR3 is TGCAGCGTTGAAGTTGGGGCGGCGGCCTACAATGAGCAGTTCTTC. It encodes CSVEVGAAAYNEQFF.

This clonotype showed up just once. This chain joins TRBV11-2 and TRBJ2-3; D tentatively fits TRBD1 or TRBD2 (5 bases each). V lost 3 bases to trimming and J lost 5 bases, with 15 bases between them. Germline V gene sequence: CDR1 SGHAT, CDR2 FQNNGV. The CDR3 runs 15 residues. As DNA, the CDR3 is TGTGCCAGCAGCTTGGCTACCGGGACCTTAGATACGCAGTATTTT. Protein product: CASSLATGTLDTQYF.

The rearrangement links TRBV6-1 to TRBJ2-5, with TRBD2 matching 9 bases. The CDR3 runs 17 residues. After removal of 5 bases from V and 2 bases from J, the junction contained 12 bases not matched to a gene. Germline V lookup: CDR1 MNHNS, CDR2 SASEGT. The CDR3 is CASSPRLGAGGQETQYF. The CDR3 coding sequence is TGTGCCAGCAGTCCCCGGTTGGGAGCGGGGGGACAAGAGACCCAGTACTTC.

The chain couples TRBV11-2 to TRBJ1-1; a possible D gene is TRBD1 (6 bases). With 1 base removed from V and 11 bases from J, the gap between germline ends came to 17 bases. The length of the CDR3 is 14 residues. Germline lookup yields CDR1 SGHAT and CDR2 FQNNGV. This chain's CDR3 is CASSLGRDTPVAFF. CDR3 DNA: TGTGCCAGCAGCTTAGGCCGGGACACCCCTGTGGCTTTCTTT. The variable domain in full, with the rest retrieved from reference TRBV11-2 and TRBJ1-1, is EAGVAQSPRYKIIEKRQSVAFWCNPISGHATLYWYQQILGQGPKLLIQFQNNGVVDDSQLPKDRFSAERLKGVDSTLKIQPAKLEDSAVYLCASSLGRDTPVAFFGQGTRLTVV.

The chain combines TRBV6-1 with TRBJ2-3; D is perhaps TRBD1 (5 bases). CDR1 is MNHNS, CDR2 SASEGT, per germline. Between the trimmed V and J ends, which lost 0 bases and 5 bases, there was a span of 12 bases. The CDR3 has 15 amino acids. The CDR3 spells CASSEAGIRGDTQYF. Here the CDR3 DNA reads TGTGCCAGCAGTGAAGCTGGCATAAGGGGAGATACGCAGTATTTT.

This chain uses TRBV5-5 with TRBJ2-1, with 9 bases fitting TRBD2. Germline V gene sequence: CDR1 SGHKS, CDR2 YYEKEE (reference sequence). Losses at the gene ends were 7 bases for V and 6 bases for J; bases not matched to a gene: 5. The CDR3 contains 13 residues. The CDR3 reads CASDVAGVNEQFF. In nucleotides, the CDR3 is TGTGCCAGCGACGTAGCGGGGGTCAATGAGCAGTTCTTC.

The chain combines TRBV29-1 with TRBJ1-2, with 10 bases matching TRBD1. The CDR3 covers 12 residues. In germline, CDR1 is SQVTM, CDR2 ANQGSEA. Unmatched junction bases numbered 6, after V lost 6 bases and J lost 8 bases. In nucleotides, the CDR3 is TGCAGCGTGCTCGACAGGGGGCACGGCTACACCTTC. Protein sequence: CSVLDRGHGYTF.